The T cell receptor beta chain under discussion was sequenced for a study of blood T cell repertoires in COVID-19. TCRdb's copy holds only in-frame clones and misses some; the assay was immunoSEQ multiplex PCR. There are under 140,000 clones in the sample; about three quarters occur only once, and 16% lies in the top ten. The CDR3 has 18 residues. The V and J ends lost 5 bases and 5 bases, in that order; junction bases with no gene match: 15. The germline V gene has CDR1 SGHAT and CDR2 FQNNGV. The origin of this receptor is a woman older than 75 with active or convalescent COVID-19. Sequencing used peripheral blood. The chain carries TRBV11-2 and TRBJ2-3; TRBD2 matches 11 bases. This chain's CDR3 is CASSPTPGTGLAVDTQYF. The CDR3 coding sequence is TGTGCCAGCAGCCCAACGCCAGGGACGGGACTAGCGGTAGATACGCAGTATTTT.